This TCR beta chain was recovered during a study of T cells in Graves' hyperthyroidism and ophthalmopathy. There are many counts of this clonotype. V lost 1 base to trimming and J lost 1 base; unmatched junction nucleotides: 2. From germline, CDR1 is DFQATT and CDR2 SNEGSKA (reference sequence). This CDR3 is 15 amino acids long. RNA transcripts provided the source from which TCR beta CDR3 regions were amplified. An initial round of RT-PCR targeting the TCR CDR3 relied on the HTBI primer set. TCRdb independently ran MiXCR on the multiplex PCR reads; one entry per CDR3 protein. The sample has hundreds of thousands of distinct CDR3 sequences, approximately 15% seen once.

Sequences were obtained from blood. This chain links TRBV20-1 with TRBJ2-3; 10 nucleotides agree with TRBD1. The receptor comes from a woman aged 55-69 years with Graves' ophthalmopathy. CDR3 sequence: CSARGGTGGTDTQYF. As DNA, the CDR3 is TGCAGTGCTAGAGGCGGGACAGGGGGCACAGATACGCAGTATTTT.